This TCR beta chain was identified during a study of blood T cell repertoires in COVID-19. The germline CDR1 and CDR2 sequences are SGDLS and YYNGEE. This CDR3 contains 13 residues. The ends lost 3 bases at V and 9 bases at J; junction bases unmatched: 3. Sequencing used immunoSEQ multiplex PCR; TCRdb keeps in-frame clones, though not all of them. The data contain some 150,000 clones, around four fifths of them singletons. The receptor was derived from a woman aged 40 to 50 who had recovered from COVID-19. The chain has TRBV9 and TRBJ2-7; 13 bases line up with TRBD2. The sequenced sample was PBMCs or T cells enriched from blood (not recorded which). Here the CDR3 reads CASSGTSGSTQYF. For the CDR3, the DNA is TGTGCCAGCAGCGGGACTAGCGGGAGTACGCAGTACTTC. Variable domain in full (rest from reference TRBV9 and TRBJ2-7): DSGVTQTPKHLITATGQRVTLRCSPRSGDLSVYWYQQSLDQGLQFLIQYYNGEERAKGNILERFSAQQFPDLHSELNLSSLELGDSALYFCASSGTSGSTQYFGPGTRLTVT.